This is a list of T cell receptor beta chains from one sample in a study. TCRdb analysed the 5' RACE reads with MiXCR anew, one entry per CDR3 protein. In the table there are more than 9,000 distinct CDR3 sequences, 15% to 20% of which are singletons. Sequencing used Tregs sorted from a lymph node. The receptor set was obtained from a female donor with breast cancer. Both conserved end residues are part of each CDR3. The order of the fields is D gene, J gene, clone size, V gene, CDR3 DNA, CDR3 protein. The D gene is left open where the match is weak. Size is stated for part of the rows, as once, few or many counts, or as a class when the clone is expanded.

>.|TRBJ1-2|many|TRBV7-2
TGTGCCAGCAGTTCCGCCCGCCAGGGAGGTAGTGGCTACACCTTC
CASSSARQGGSGYTF
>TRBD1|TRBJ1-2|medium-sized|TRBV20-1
TGCAGTGCTTACAGGGGGGACTATGGCTACACCTTC
CSAYRGDYGYTF
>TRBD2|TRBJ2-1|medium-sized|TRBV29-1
TGCAGCGTACCCTCGGGCGGGAGGGCCTACAATGAGCAGTTCTTC
CSVPSGGRAYNEQFF
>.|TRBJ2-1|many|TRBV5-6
TGTGCCAGCAGCTTGGTAGCGAGCACGGGTCAGCAGTTCTTC
CASSLVASTGQQFF
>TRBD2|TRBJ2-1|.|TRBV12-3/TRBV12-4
TGTGCCAGCAGTTGGACTAGCGGGAGTAATGAGCAGTTCTTC
CASSWTSGSNEQFF
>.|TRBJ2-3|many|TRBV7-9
TGTGCCAGCAGCTTAGCCGCAGGGGTAGATACGCAGTATTTT
CASSLAAGVDTQYF
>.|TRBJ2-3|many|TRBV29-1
TGCAGCGTTGAAGATGAGGTATTAAGCACAGATACGCAGTATTTT
CSVEDEVLSTDTQYF
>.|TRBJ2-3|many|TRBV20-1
TGCAGTGCTAGAGATGGGAGTTCTACAGATACGCAGTATTTT
CSARDGSSTDTQYF
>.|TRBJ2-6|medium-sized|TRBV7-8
TGTGCCAGCAGCTTCTCTGGGGCCAACGTCCTGACTTTC
CASSFSGANVLTF
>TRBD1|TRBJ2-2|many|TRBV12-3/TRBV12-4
TGTGCCAGCAGTTGGACAGGGGGCTCGGTCGGGGAGCTGTTTTTT
CASSWTGGSVGELFF
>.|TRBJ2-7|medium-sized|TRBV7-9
TGTGCCAGCAGCTTAGCCAGGGGGGGCTCCTACGAGCAGTACTTC
CASSLARGGSYEQYF
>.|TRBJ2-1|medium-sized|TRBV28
TGTGCCAGTAGTACTTACAATGAGCAGTTCTTC
CASSTYNEQFF
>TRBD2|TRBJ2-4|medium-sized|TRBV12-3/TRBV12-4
TGTGCCAGCAGACTAGCGGAGGTTGCCAAAAACATTCAGTACTTC
CASRLAEVAKNIQYF
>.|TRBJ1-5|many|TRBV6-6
TGTGCCAGCAGTTGGGGATCCAATAGCAATCAGCCCCAGCATTTT
CASSWGSNSNQPQHF
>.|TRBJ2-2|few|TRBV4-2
TGTGCCAGCAGCCAAGGTGACCCCGGGGAGCTGTTTTTT
CASSQGDPGELFF
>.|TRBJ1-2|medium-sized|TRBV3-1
TGTGCCAGCAGCCAACCTGGACAAGCTAACTATGGCTACACCTTC
CASSQPGQANYGYTF
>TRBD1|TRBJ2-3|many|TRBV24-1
TGTGCCACCAGTGATTTTGGGAACAGGGGGCGCAAAGATACGCAGTATTTT
CATSDFGNRGRKDTQYF
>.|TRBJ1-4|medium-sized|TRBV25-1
TGTGCCAGCCGTTCCCAGGATGAAAAACTGTTTTTT
CASRSQDEKLFF
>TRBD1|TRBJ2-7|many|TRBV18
TGTGCCAGCTCACGGCCCGGGACAGGACGCTACGAGCAGTACTTC
CASSRPGTGRYEQYF
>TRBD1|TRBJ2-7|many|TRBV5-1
TGCGCCAGCAGCATCACGGGACAGCTTACCGGCCGCTCCTACGAGCAGTACTTC
CASSITGQLTGRSYEQYF
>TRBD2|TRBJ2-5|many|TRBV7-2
TGTGCCAGCAGCCCAGACTCAGCGGGAGGGGGGACCCAGTGCTTC
CASSPDSAGGGTQCF
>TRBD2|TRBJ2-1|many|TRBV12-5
TGTGCTAGTGGATCTAGCGGGAGGGCCAACCAGATCCTAATCTCCTACAATGAGCAGTTCTTC
CASGSSGRANQILISYNEQFF
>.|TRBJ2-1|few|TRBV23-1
TGCGCCAGCAGTCAATCTGCACAGGTAGACAATGAGCAGCTCTTC
CASSQSAQVDNEQLF
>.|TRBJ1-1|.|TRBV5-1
TGCGCCAGCAGCAGAGACGGGTTGACGAACACTGAAGTTTTTTTT
CASSRDGLTNTEVFF
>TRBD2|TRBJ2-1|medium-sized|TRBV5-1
TGCGCCAGCAGCTTGGGACTAGCGGGAGCCACACTCAATGAGCAGTTCTTC
CASSLGLAGATLNEQFF
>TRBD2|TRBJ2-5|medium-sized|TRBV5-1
TGCGCCAGCAGCACTGGACTAGCTCAAATTCAAGAGACCCAGTACTTC
CASSTGLAQIQETQYF
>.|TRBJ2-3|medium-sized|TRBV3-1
TGTGCCAGCAGCCAGGCAGGCACAGATACGCAGTATTTT
CASSQAGTDTQYF
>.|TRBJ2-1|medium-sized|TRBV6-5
TGTGCCAGCAGTTACTTTGGGGGAGATGAGCAGTTCTTC
CASSYFGGDEQFF
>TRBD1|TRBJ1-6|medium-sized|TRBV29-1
TGCAGCGTGAGGACAGGTTATAATTCACCCCTCCACTTT
CSVRTGYNSPLHF
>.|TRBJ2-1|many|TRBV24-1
TGTGCCACCAGTGATTCAGACCGCAATGAGCAGTTCTTC
CATSDSDRNEQFF
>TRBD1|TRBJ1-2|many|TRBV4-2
TGTGCCAGCAGCCATTCAGTTGGACAGGGAGACTATGGCTACACCTTC
CASSHSVGQGDYGYTF
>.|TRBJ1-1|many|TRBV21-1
TGTGCCAGCAGCAAAGAGGGGAGACAGGGGCCGACAGAGAGGCTCATTATGAACACTGAAGCTTTCTTT
CASSKEGRQGPTERLIMNTEAFF
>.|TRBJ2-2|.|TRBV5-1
TGCGCCAGCAGCATCTGGGATGTTGCCGGGGAGCTGTTTTTT
CASSIWDVAGELFF
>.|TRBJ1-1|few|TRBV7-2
TGTGCCAGCGGCTTAATTCTGAACACTGGAGCTTTCTTT
CASGLILNTGAFF
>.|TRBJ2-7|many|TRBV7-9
TGTGCCAGCAGCTCTACCTACGAGCAGTACTTC
CASSSTYEQYF
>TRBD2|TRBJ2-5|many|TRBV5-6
TGTGCCAGCAGCTTCGGGACTAGAGAGACCCAGTACTTC
CASSFGTRETQYF
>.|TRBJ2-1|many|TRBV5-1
TGCGCCAGCAGCCCGAGGGCGGGCTTCAATGAGCAGTTCTTC
CASSPRAGFNEQFF
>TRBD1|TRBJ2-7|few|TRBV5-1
TGCGCCAGCTCCTGGGAAAGGGGGCTGAACGAGCAGTACTTC
CASSWERGLNEQYF
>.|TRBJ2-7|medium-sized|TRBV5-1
TGCGCCAGCAGCCCTGATCAGGGCTCCTACGAGCAGTACTTC
CASSPDQGSYEQYF
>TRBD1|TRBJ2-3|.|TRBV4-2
TGTGCCAGCAGCCTCGGACAGGGCACAGATACGCAGTATTTT
CASSLGQGTDTQYF
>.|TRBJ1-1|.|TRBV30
TGTGCCTGGACGGCCAAGGCGGGCACTGAAACTTTCTTT
CAWTAKAGTETFF
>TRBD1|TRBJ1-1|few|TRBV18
TGTGCCAGCTCGCAACCCGGGACAGGCCGGAACACTGAAGCTTTCTTT
CASSQPGTGRNTEAFF
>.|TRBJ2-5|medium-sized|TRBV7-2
TGTGCCAGCAGTCCCCGGGGCGCGGCGGGGACCCAGTACTTC
CASSPRGAAGTQYF
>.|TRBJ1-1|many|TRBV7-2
TGTGCCAGCAGCCCCCAAAGGGGGAGAGACACTGAAGCTTTCTTT
CASSPQRGRDTEAFF
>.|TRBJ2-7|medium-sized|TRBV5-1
TGCGCCAGCAGCTTGGTTGACTATCAACTCTACGAGCAGTACTTC
CASSLVDYQLYEQYF
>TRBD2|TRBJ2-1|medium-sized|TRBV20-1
TGCAGTGCTAGAGATTTGTGGCCTACTAGCGGGAGCGACAATGAGCAGTTCTTC
CSARDLWPTSGSDNEQFF
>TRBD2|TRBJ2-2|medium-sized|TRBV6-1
TGTGCCAGCAGTGAGAGGCCGGGGGGCACCGGGGAGCTGTTTTTT
CASSERPGGTGELFF
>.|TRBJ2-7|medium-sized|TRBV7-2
TGTGCCAGCACAACTTACTACGAGCAGTACTTC
CASTTYYEQYF
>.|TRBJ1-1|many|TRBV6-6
TGTGCCAGCAGTTACTCCCCAAACAGGGCAGCTTTCTTT
CASSYSPNRAAFF
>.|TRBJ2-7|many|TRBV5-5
TGTGCCAGCAGCCCGTCGGGAACTATCTCCTACGAGCAGTACTTC
CASSPSGTISYEQYF
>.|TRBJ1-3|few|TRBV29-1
TGCAGCGTTGAATCTTGGGCTGGAAACACCATATATTTT
CSVESWAGNTIYF
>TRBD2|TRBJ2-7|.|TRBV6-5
TGTGCCAGCAGTTCCCCCAGCGGGAACTACGAGCAGTACTTC
CASSSPSGNYEQYF
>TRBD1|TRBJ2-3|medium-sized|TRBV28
TGTGCCAGCGGACCGGGACAGGGCACAGATACGCAGTATTTT
CASGPGQGTDTQYF